Presented here are 19 T cell receptor beta chains from one specimen sequenced in a study of blood T cell repertoires in COVID-19. Profiling relied on immunoSEQ multiplex PCR, and the TCRdb table lists in-frame clones only, not all of them. This sample has around 300,000 clones, with 80% to 90% found just once. Sequencing was done on a sample of peripheral blood. All receptors come from a woman in her seventies with acute or convalescent COVID-19.

Worth noting for this clone: This specimen includes other DNA sequences encoding the same CDR3. This chain uses TRBV3-1 (or the pseudogene TRBV3-2) with TRBJ1-5; tentative D call: TRBD1 (5 bases). Trimming left V 6 bases short and J 4 bases short, with 10 bases between. The CDR3 length is 13 residues. Per germline, CDR1 LGHDT and CDR2 YNNKEL (reference sequence). CDR3 region: CASSPQGNQPQHF. The CDR3 region has the DNA TGTGCCAGCAGTCCTCAGGGAAATCAGCCCCAGCATTTT.

The chain is built from TRBV3-1 (or the pseudogene TRBV3-2) and TRBJ1-4; TRBD1 might be the D (5 bases). The CDR3 runs to 15 residues. Germline CDR1 LGHDT, CDR2 YNNKEL (reference sequence). V was trimmed by 4 bases and J by 0 bases, leaving 9 bases between them. The DNA of the CDR3 is TGTGCCAGCAGCCCCGGGGGGGCAACTAATGAAAAACTGTTTTTT. It yields the protein CASSPGGATNEKLFF.

In this sample, this clone turned up once. The chain combines TRBV2 with TRBJ1-4, with D possibly TRBD1 on 6 matching bases. Germline CDR1 and CDR2: SNHLY and FYNNEI. CDR3 length equals 14 residues. V gave up 8 bases and J gave up 3 bases, with 13 bases separating them. The CDR3 is CASGNREANEKLFF. The CDR3 DNA reads TGTGCCAGCGGAAACAGGGAAGCTAATGAAAAACTGTTTTTT.

This clone was detected only once. The chain combines TRBV11-2 with TRBJ2-1; possibly TRBD2 for D (5 bases). Between the trimmed V and J ends, which lost 7 bases and 8 bases, there was a span of 18 bases. This CDR3 has 14 amino acids. CDR1 and CDR2 from the germline V gene are SGHAT and FQNNGV. CDR3 region: CASTAQRVPHEQFF. Written as DNA, the CDR3 is TGTGCCAGCACAGCACAGAGGGTACCCCATGAGCAGTTCTTC.

The chain recombines TRBV30 with TRBJ1-3; D gene unclear. Trimming left V 3 bases short and J 0 bases short, with 12 bases between. The CDR3 contains 15 residues. Per the germline V gene, CDR1 is GTSNPN and CDR2 is SVGIG (reference sequence). In DNA form, the CDR3 reads TGTGCCTGGAGGAAATTCGAGGGCTCTGGAAACACCATATATTTT. As protein: CAWRKFEGSGNTIYF.

The chain employs TRBV12-3 or TRBV12-4 and TRBJ2-1; D is ambiguous. CDR3 length: 12 residues. V lost 11 bases and J lost 0, with 8 bases in between. Here the CDR3 reads CASSVSYNEQFF. For the CDR3, the DNA is TGTGCCTCGTCTGTCTCCTACAATGAGCAGTTCTTC.

The V and J genes are TRBV5-1 and TRBJ1-2; D perhaps matches TRBD1 (6 bases). Trimming took off 2 bases at V and 4 bases at J, with 12 bases between the two ends. This CDR3 has 14 amino acids. The germline V gene encodes CDR1 SGHRS and CDR2 YFSETQ. CDR3 bases: TGCGCCAGCAGCTTTGGGGGGGCGCGCTATGGCTACACCTTC. It yields the protein CASSFGGARYGYTF.

The chain joins TRBV5-1 to TRBJ2-2; 15 bases fit TRBD2. This CDR3 has 16 residues. Trimming at V came to 3 bases and at J to 4 bases, leaving 1 base not matched to a gene. Germline V gene sequence: CDR1 SGHRS, CDR2 YFSETQ. Here the CDR3 reads CASSSGLAGGTGELFF. DNA of the CDR3: TGCGCCAGCAGCTCGGGACTAGCGGGGGGCACCGGGGAGCTGTTTTTT.

The chain has TRBV13 and TRBJ1-1; D remains ambiguous. CDR1 and CDR2 from the germline V gene are PRHDT and FYEKMQ (reference sequence). There are 14 residues in the CDR3. V gave up 5 bases and J gave up 1 base, with 11 bases separating them. For the CDR3, the DNA is TGTGCCAGCAGCCCGGACTCCCCGAACACTGAAGCTTTCTTT. It encodes CASSPDSPNTEAFF.

V usage is TRBV5-1 and J usage is TRBJ1-6, with 7 bases aligning to TRBD1. Germline V gene lookup returns CDR1 SGHRS and CDR2 YFSETQ. With V trimmed by 4 bases and J by 7 bases, 11 bases remained unmatched. The CDR3 is 16 residues long. The CDR3 DNA is TGCGCCAGCAGCGTCGTTCCGACAGGGTTAAATTCACCCCTCCACTTT. It codes for CASSVVPTGLNSPLHF.

This clone appeared a single time. The J gene is TRBJ2-5, the V gene TRBV7-2; D may be TRBD1 (5 bases). V lost 5 bases and J 0 bases, leaving 10 bases between the germline ends. The length of the CDR3 is 14 residues. The germline CDR1 and CDR2 sequences are SGHTA and FQGNSA. CDR3 nucleotide sequence: TGTGCCAGCAGCCCCGACAGCCACCAAGAGACCCAGTACTTC. Amino acids: CASSPDSHQETQYF.

This clone was seen a few times. The chain links TRBV19 to TRBJ1-6; TRBD1 matches 7 bases. J gave up 4 bases and V 9 bases, and 6 bases lay outside the gene matches. This CDR3 is 14 amino acids long. The germline gives CDR1 LNHDA, CDR2 SQIVND (reference sequence). The CDR3 sequence is CASSQGIYNSPLHF. The CDR3 bases are TGTGCCAGCTCACAGGGGATATATAATTCACCCCTCCACTTT.

The chain uses TRBV19 and TRBJ1-2; 9 nucleotides agree with TRBD1. Germline CDR1 LNHDA, CDR2 SQIVND (reference sequence). The CDR3 covers 14 residues. J was trimmed by 8 bases and V by 9 bases; bases with no gene match: 13. CDR3 protein: CASGQGRRLGGYTF. The CDR3, as DNA: TGTGCCAGCGGACAGGGGCGCCGTCTCGGCGGCTACACCTTC.

A few counts support this clone. The V gene is TRBV7-3, the J gene TRBJ1-1; 8 positions agree with TRBD1. The trim removed 5 bases at V and 5 bases at J, leaving 7 bases unmatched. Germline V CDR1 and CDR2: SGHTA, FQGTGA. The CDR3 length is 14 residues. The CDR3 nucleotides are TGTGCCAGCAGCCCCTCAGGGGGCCAAACTGAAGCTTTCTTT. Translated: CASSPSGGQTEAFF.

This chain links TRBV2 with TRBJ2-2, with TRBD1 as a possible D gene (5 bases). Germline V gene data show CDR1 as SNHLY and CDR2 as FYNNEI. The CDR3 spans 15 residues. Trimming shortened V by 6 bases and J by 7 bases, and 18 bases separated the two germline ends. The CDR3 coding sequence is TGTGCCAGCAGCCCCCAAATCAGGGCCATCGGGGAGCTGTTTTTT. Its protein is CASSPQIRAIGELFF.

The rearrangement links TRBV5-4 to TRBJ2-4, with TRBD1 identical over 10 bases. The V gene end was trimmed by 3 bases and the J gene end by 7 bases; junction bases not matched to a gene: 7. The CDR3 extends over 15 amino acids. Germline lookup yields CDR1 SGHNT and CDR2 YYREEE (reference sequence). CDR3 residues: CASSSDRGRGNIQYF. The CDR3 DNA follows: TGTGCCAGCAGCTCAGACAGGGGGCGGGGGAACATTCAGTACTTC.

This chain joins TRBV3-1 (or the pseudogene TRBV3-2) and TRBJ1-4; possible D gene TRBD1, 5 bases. CDR1 and CDR2 from the germline V gene are LGHDT and YNNKEL (reference sequence). The CDR3 has 12 residues. Trimming shortened V by 4 bases and J by 10 bases, and 10 bases separated the two germline ends. In DNA form, the CDR3 reads TGTGCCAGCAGCCTTTGGGGGGTAAAACTGTTTTTT. Translation: CASSLWGVKLFF.

This clone was recorded once. The rearrangement joins TRBV15 to TRBJ1-2; D is unclear. This CDR3 has 15 amino acids. CDR1 and CDR2 (germline): LNHNV, YYDKDF (reference sequence). The V and J ends lost 0 bases and 0 bases respectively, with 8 bases between them. The CDR3 DNA reads TGTGCCACCAGCAGAGAGGCCAACGCTAACTATGGCTACACCTTC. Protein: CATSREANANYGYTF.

The J gene is TRBJ2-3, the V gene TRBV5-1, with 9 bases matching TRBD1. Trimming removed 2 bases from V and 4 bases from J; junction bases left unmatched: 8. Germline V gene data show CDR1 as SGHRS and CDR2 as YFSETQ. The CDR3 contains 16 residues. Written as DNA, the CDR3 is TGCGCCAGCAGCTTTCCCCGGGGACAGGGCTCAGATACGCAGTATTTT. It is translated as CASSFPRGQGSDTQYF.